The 21 T cell receptor beta chains listed next were all sequenced from one sample in a study of T cell responses to AZD1222 COVID-19 vaccine. Only in-frame clones appear in the TCRdb table, and some are missing; sequencing was by immunoSEQ multiplex PCR. The data show roughly 67,000 clones, with about 80% seen just once and 9% to 14% held by the top ten. Specimen: peripheral blood, collected on day 0 of AZD1222 vaccination. The receptor set was obtained from an adult in good health.

The rearrangement uses TRBV6-2 or TRBV6-3 and TRBJ1-2, with TRBD1 identical over 8 bases. The trim removed 3 bases at V and 8 bases at J, leaving 2 bases unmatched. Germline CDR1 reads MNHEY; CDR2 reads SVGEGT. This CDR3 has 12 amino acids. CDR3 amino acids: CASSYGDRGYTF. The CDR3 coding sequence is TGTGCCAGCAGTTATGGGGACAGGGGCTACACCTTC.

This chain links TRBV29-1 with TRBJ1-2; D is undetermined. Trimming removed 4 bases at V and 2 bases at J, with 5 bases between. CDR1 is SQVTM and CDR2 is ANQGSEA in the germline V gene. The CDR3 runs 11 residues. The CDR3 region is CSVASNYGYTF. In DNA, the CDR3 is TGCAGCGTTGCCTCAAACTATGGCTACACCTTC.

The chain carries TRBV4-2 and TRBJ1-5; D call uncertain. Per the germline V gene, CDR1 is LGHNA and CDR2 is YNFKEQ. Trimming shortened V by 0 bases and J by 5 bases, and 14 bases separated the two germline ends. This CDR3 is 16 amino acids long. The CDR3 here is CASSQEGTAIYQPQHF. The CDR3 bases are TGTGCCAGCAGCCAAGAGGGTACGGCTATCTATCAGCCCCAGCATTTT.

This clone appeared a few times. The V call is TRBV5-4, the J call TRBJ2-5; TRBD1 matches 10 bases. This CDR3 is 14 amino acids long. The V segment lost 4 bases and the J segment 4 bases; nucleotides outside the gene matches: 4. The germline CDR1 and CDR2 sequences are SGHNT and YYREEE (reference sequence). This CDR3 reads CASSHDRGRETQYF. CDR3 DNA: TGTGCCAGCAGCCATGACAGGGGGCGAGAGACCCAGTACTTC. Based on the CDR3 plus reference TRBV5-4 and TRBJ2-5, the full variable domain is ETGVTQSPTHLIKTRGQQVTLRCSSQSGHNTVSWYQQALGQGPQFIFQYYREEENGRGNFPPRFSGLQFPNYSSELNVNALELDDSALYLCASSHDRGRETQYFGPGTRLLVL.

As concerns this clone: Other DNA sequences in the same sample also yield this CDR3. V and J are TRBV29-1 and TRBJ2-7; TRBD2 might be the D (5 bases). Germline CDR1 reads SQVTM; CDR2 reads ANQGSEA. V lost 4 bases and J lost 1, with 8 bases in between. The CDR3 loop spans 12 amino acids. CDR3 sequence: CSVGGLSYEQYF. CDR3 coding DNA: TGCAGCGTTGGAGGGCTATCCTACGAGCAGTACTTC.

The rearrangement uses TRBV7-2 and TRBJ2-1; D gene ambiguous. The CDR3 extends over 15 amino acids. The germline V and J ends were trimmed by 7 bases and 0 bases, with 13 bases remaining between them. Germline V gene lookup returns CDR1 SGHTA and CDR2 FQGNSA. The CDR3 DNA sequence: TGTGCCAGCACGATCGTCGGCTCCTCCTACAATGAGCAGTTCTTC. Encoded protein: CASTIVGSSYNEQFF.

This clone occurred a few times. This chain uses TRBV5-1 with TRBJ2-3; maybe TRBD1 (6 bases). Germline V lookup: CDR1 SGHRS, CDR2 YFSETQ. The length of the CDR3 is 14 residues. V lost 4 bases and J lost 6, with 15 bases in between. CDR3 coding DNA: TGCGCCAGCAGCGGGACACCCCACGGGGATACGCAGTATTTT. As protein: CASSGTPHGDTQYF.

The chain joins TRBV4-3 to TRBJ2-1; 11 bases are shared with TRBD2. V shed 1 base and J 6 bases; nucleotides not matched to a gene: 5. Germline-derived CDR1 and CDR2 are LGHNA and YSLEER. The CDR3 spans 16 residues. CDR3 residues: CASSQVLAGASNEQFF. The CDR3 nucleotides are TGCGCCAGCAGCCAAGTACTAGCGGGGGCCAGCAATGAGCAGTTCTTC.

This clone was observed a handful of times. This chain uses TRBV10-3 with TRBJ1-4; 9 bases match TRBD1. Germline V gene sequence: CDR1 ENHRY, CDR2 SYGVKD. The V gene end was trimmed by 0 bases and the J gene end by 6 bases; junction bases not matched to a gene: 5. The CDR3 loop spans 16 amino acids. The CDR3 loop is CAISESSTGGDEKLFF. Here the CDR3 DNA reads TGTGCCATCAGTGAGTCTTCGACAGGGGGTGATGAAAAACTGTTTTTT.

The CDR3, as DNA: TGCAGCGTCGAAAAACATGGGACTAGCGGGGCGAGGGATACGCAGTATTTT. Protein product: CSVEKHGTSGARDTQYF. This rearrangement joins TRBV29-1 to TRBJ2-3; 13 bases fit TRBD2. Germline trimming cut 6 bases from V and 6 bases from J; bases unmatched to any gene: 15. CDR1 and CDR2 from the germline V gene are SQVTM and ANQGSEA. This CDR3 comprises 17 residues.

The V call is TRBV6-4, the J call TRBJ2-1; 7 positions agree with TRBD2. The CDR3 is 15 amino acids. CDR1 and CDR2 from the germline V gene are MRHNA and SNTAGT. The V and J ends lost 4 bases and 1 base, in that order; junction bases with no gene match: 4. The CDR3 DNA is TGTGCCAGCAGTGCCCGGGGGGATTCCTACAATGAGCAGTTCTTC. Translated: CASSARGDSYNEQFF.

J is TRBJ1-3 and V is TRBV5-1; D possibly corresponds to TRBD1 (6 bases). This CDR3 comprises 15 residues. CDR1 is SGHRS and CDR2 is YFSETQ in the germline V gene. Trimming cost V 4 bases and J 1 base, with 12 bases left between them. The CDR3 DNA reads as TGCGCCAGCAGCGAGGGGGGGCTGTCTGGAAACACCATATATTTT. Amino acids: CASSEGGLSGNTIYF.

The V gene is TRBV4-2, the J gene TRBJ1-1, with a possible D match to TRBD1 (5 bases). Trimming removed 0 bases from V and 1 base from J, with 9 bases in between. CDR3 size: 15 residues. Germline loops: CDR1 LGHNA, CDR2 YNFKEQ. CDR3 coding DNA: TGTGCCAGCAGCCAAGACCCGCAGGGGAACACTGAAGCTTTCTTT. Translated: CASSQDPQGNTEAFF.

The chain employs TRBV2 and TRBJ1-4; tentative D call: TRBD1 (6 bases). Germline CDR1 reads SNHLY; CDR2 reads FYNNEI. V lost 9 bases and J lost 3, with 17 bases in between. The CDR3 sequence is 15 residues long. CDR3 DNA sequence: TGTGCCAGTACGCGACGGGGGGCGGCTAATGAAAAACTGTTTTTT. Translated: CASTRRGAANEKLFF.

V gene TRBV19 combines with J gene TRBJ1-2; D not certain. Germline CDR1 is LNHDA and CDR2 is SQIVND (reference sequence). V lost 8 bases, J lost 4 bases, and 17 bases lay in between. The CDR3 runs 14 residues. As DNA, the CDR3 is TGTGCCAGTGACTCCCCGGACGGTATCTATGGCTACACCTTC. As protein: CASDSPDGIYGYTF.

The CDR3: CASSDPIGTQSYEQYF. Here the CDR3 DNA reads TGTGCCAGCAGTGACCCGATCGGGACTCAATCCTACGAGCAGTACTTC. V is TRBV6-1 and J is TRBJ2-7; perhaps TRBD2 as D (6 bases). The CDR3 length is 16 residues. The V end was cut by 3 bases, the J end by 1 base, with 16 bases between. Germline V gives CDR1 MNHNS, CDR2 SASEGT.

The chain uses TRBV2 and TRBJ2-7; D not certain. The V end was cut by 2 bases, the J end by 8 bases, with 19 bases between. CDR1 SNHLY and CDR2 FYNNEI come from the germline V gene. The CDR3 contains 15 residues. The CDR3 region is CASSESLFSWAQQYF. The CDR3 region has the DNA TGTGCCAGCAGTGAATCACTCTTTAGCTGGGCCCAGCAGTACTTC.

This sequence joins TRBV28 and TRBJ2-5; D is unresolved. V was cut by 3 bases and J by 8 bases, with 10 bases left in between. This CDR3 contains 12 residues. From germline, CDR1 is MDHEN and CDR2 SYDVKM. The chain's CDR3 is CASSFLGPTQYF. The CDR3 DNA sequence: TGTGCCAGCAGTTTCTTAGGGCCTACCCAGTACTTC.

This rearrangement joins TRBV2 to TRBJ2-3; 9 bases match TRBD1. V shed 5 bases and J 4 bases; nucleotides not matched to a gene: 7. This CDR3 spans 15 amino acids. Germline loops: CDR1 SNHLY, CDR2 FYNNEI. Written as DNA, the CDR3 is TGTGCCAGCAGTTACGGACAGGGGAAGGCAGATACGCAGTATTTT. It translates to CASSYGQGKADTQYF.

CDR3 DNA sequence: TGTGCCAGCAGCGAATCTCTCGACAGCAATCAGCCCCAGCATTTT. Protein product: CASSESLDSNQPQHF. The chain uses TRBV3-1 (or the pseudogene TRBV3-2) and TRBJ1-5, with D unclear. Germline V gene sequence: CDR1 LGHDT, CDR2 YNNKEL (reference sequence). The CDR3 covers 15 residues. V lost 5 bases, J lost 1 base, and 12 bases lay in between.

The chain uses TRBV19 and TRBJ1-1; 9 nucleotides line up with TRBD1. Germline CDR1 LNHDA, CDR2 SQIVND (reference sequence). The CDR3 is 17 amino acids. The V and J ends lost 5 bases and 5 bases, in that order; junction bases with no gene match: 15. CDR3 nucleotides: TGTGCCAGTAGTGTCAACAGGGGGCGGTTTTCGGGAACTGAAGCTTTCTTT. The encoded protein is CASSVNRGRFSGTEAFF.